The 29 T cell receptor beta chains reported below all come from one sample, sequenced in a study of CXCR3-negative and CXCR3-positive naive CD8 T cells. Overall study results and limits: TRB CDR3s were more hydrophobic in CXCR3-positive than in CXCR3-negative naive cells.

Through 5' RACE with UMI labels, the TRB cDNA libraries were prepared. No DNA is given; TCRdb re-called the 5' RACE reads and lists each CDR3 protein once. Here the sample table reports about 6,700 distinct CDR3 sequences. The antigens these receptors bind are not known. Sequencing was carried out using naive CXCR3+ CD8+ T cells from blood. Subset reported: CD45RO-CCR7+CD27+CD95- naive CD8+ T cells expressing CXCR3 (TNR3+). All receptors derive from a human donor in good health. Some clones in this sample may be carry-over from other donors' samples.

This rearrangement joins TRBV29-1 to TRBJ2-5; TCRdb picks TRBD1, but there is no DNA to check that call. This CDR3 contains 13 residues. Per germline, CDR1 SQVTM and CDR2 ANQGSEA. The CDR3 loop is CSLYPDWGETQYF.

Judged by frequency, this clonotype is medium-sized. This chain links TRBV6-2 or TRBV6-3 with TRBJ2-1. From germline, CDR1 is MNHEY and CDR2 SVGEGT. The CDR3 loop spans 15 amino acids. CDR3 amino acids: CASSYSGSAYNEQFF.

This clonotype ranks as medium-sized in terms of frequency. CDR3 in amino acids: CASNNPAGTLHF. This chain uses TRBV25-1 with TRBJ1-6; TCRdb selects TRBD1, and the lack of DNA leaves this call unchecked. The germline V gene has CDR1 MGHDK and CDR2 SYGVNS. The CDR3 runs to 12 residues.

The chain is built from TRBV4-1 and TRBJ2-7. The length of the CDR3 is 13 residues. Germline loops: CDR1 MGHRA, CDR2 YSYEKL. CDR3 sequence reads: CASSQVGAYEQYF.

Its frequency marks this clonotype as medium-sized. The chain carries TRBV27 and TRBJ2-7; TCRdb's D call, TRBD1, is unchecked because there is no DNA. The CDR3 loop spans 14 amino acids. The germline gives CDR1 MNHEY, CDR2 SMNVEV (reference sequence). CDR3 region: CASKPAGGVYEQYF.

The V gene is TRBV29-1, the J gene TRBJ2-1. The CDR3 is 14 residues long. Germline V gene lookup returns CDR1 SQVTM and CDR2 ANQGSEA. CDR3 amino acids: CSGSGGETYNEQFF.

By frequency, this clonotype registers medium-sized (0.01 to 0.1%). V and J are TRBV29-1 and TRBJ2-7; TCRdb lists TRBD1, though no DNA is available to test this call. Germline CDR1 and CDR2: SQVTM and ANQGSEA. The CDR3 sequence is 13 residues long. CDR3 sequence: CSVRGQSAYEQYF.

The chain recombines TRBV28 with TRBJ2-7; TCRdb reports TRBD2, a call that lacks DNA to check it against. Germline V gene sequence: CDR1 MDHEN, CDR2 SYDVKM. CDR3 length: 14 amino acids. The CDR3 loop reads CASSLAGVTYEQYF.

Frequency places this clonotype as medium-sized (0.01 to 0.1%). The rearrangement uses TRBV18 and TRBJ2-1; as DNA is missing, the TRBD2 call by TCRdb cannot be tested. The CDR3 consists of 16 residues. Germline V gene sequence: CDR1 KGHSH, CDR2 LQKENI. CDR3 sequence: CASSPPSGMDWSEQFF.

Its frequency marks this clonotype as medium-sized. The chain employs TRBV20-1 and TRBJ2-5. Germline V CDR1 and CDR2: DFQATT, SNEGSKA (reference sequence). This CDR3 contains 16 residues. CDR3 region: CSARDLASGIQETQYF.

This clonotype counts as medium-sized (0.01 to 0.1%) by frequency. V usage is TRBV5-1 and J usage is TRBJ1-1; TCRdb proposes TRBD1, but this gene call is untestable without DNA. Germline loops: CDR1 SGHRS, CDR2 YFSETQ. This CDR3 region has 16 residues. CDR3 region: CASSGGTGELRTEAFF.

The rearrangement joins TRBV20-1 to TRBJ2-1; without DNA, the TCRdb call of TRBD2 cannot be checked. The CDR3 is 14 amino acids. Germline V lookup: CDR1 DFQATT, CDR2 SNEGSKA (reference sequence). The chain's CDR3 is CSAELAGAYNEQFF.

The genes are TRBV11-2 and TRBJ2-2; the TCRdb call, TRBD1, lacks DNA for checking. The CDR3 sequence is 14 residues long. The germline V gene encodes CDR1 SGHAT and CDR2 FQNNGV. CDR3 residues: CALPGHTNTGELFF.

This clonotype ranks as medium-sized in terms of frequency. This sequence joins TRBV5-8 and TRBJ2-7; as DNA is missing, the TRBD1 call by TCRdb cannot be tested. This CDR3 has 18 residues. Looked up from germline, CDR1 is SGHTS and CDR2 is YDEGEE. The CDR3 sequence: CASPNGEPGRDFSYEQYF. Using reference TRBV5-8 and TRBJ2-7 for the parts outside the CDR3, the full variable domain is EAGVTQSPTHLIKTRGQQATLRCSPISGHTSVYWYQQALGLGLQFLLWYDEGEERNRGNFPPRFSGRQFPNYSSELNVNALELEDSALYLCASPNGEPGRDFSYEQYFGPGTRLTVT.

The chain employs TRBV13 and TRBJ2-7; the D gene TCRdb calls, TRBD1, cannot be checked with no DNA. This CDR3 contains 13 residues. Per the germline V gene, CDR1 is PRHDT and CDR2 is FYEKMQ (reference sequence). The CDR3 loop reads CASSSPGHYEQYF.

This clonotype is called medium-sized (0.01 to 0.1%) based on its frequency. This rearrangement joins TRBV20-1 to TRBJ1-2; TCRdb's D gene call, TRBD1, goes unchecked for lack of DNA. CDR3 length: 17 amino acids. Germline assignment: CDR1 DFQATT and CDR2 SNEGSKA (reference sequence). CDR3 protein: CSAHSRRDSLDPRGYTF.

The V gene is TRBV5-4, the J gene TRBJ2-1; TCRdb indicates TRBD1, and absent DNA this call remains unverified. This CDR3 has 15 amino acids. Germline assignment: CDR1 SGHNT and CDR2 YYREEE (reference sequence). The CDR3 loop reads CASSLQGGGYNEQFF.

This clonotype is deemed medium-sized by its frequency. This sequence joins TRBV25-1 and TRBJ2-1. The CDR3 length is 19 residues. The germline V gene encodes CDR1 MGHDK and CDR2 SYGVNS. This CDR3 reads CASSSELLTSENSYNEQFF.

This chain joins TRBV5-8 and TRBJ1-1. The CDR3 has 15 amino acids. CDR1 SGHTS and CDR2 YDEGEE come from the germline V gene. The CDR3 here is CASSGGKGPTTEAFF.

This clonotype is called medium-sized based on its frequency. The V and J genes are TRBV7-9 and TRBJ2-5; TCRdb names TRBD2, which stays unverified in the absence of DNA. From germline, CDR1 is SEHNR and CDR2 FQNEAQ (reference sequence). This CDR3 is 15 amino acids long. CDR3 residues: CASSFRAGGQETQYF. Combining the CDR3 with reference TRBV7-9 and TRBJ2-5 gives the whole variable domain DTGVSQNPRHKITKRGQNVTFRCDPISEHNRLYWYRQTLGQGPEFLTYFQNEAQLEKSRLLSDRFSAERPKGSFSTLEIQRTEQGDSAMYLCASSFRAGGQETQYFGPGTRLLVL.

The rearrangement links TRBV27 to TRBJ1-5; the D call of TRBD1 rests on TCRdb alone, since no DNA is present to check it. The CDR3 covers 13 residues. Per the germline V gene, CDR1 is MNHEY and CDR2 is SMNVEV (reference sequence). CDR3 protein: CASRGQVWQPQHF.

This clonotype is labeled medium-sized based on frequency. The chain employs TRBV28 and TRBJ2-7; TCRdb's D call of TRBD2 is untestable without DNA. CDR1 and CDR2 from the germline V gene are MDHEN and SYDVKM. This CDR3 comprises 20 residues. CDR3 residues: CASSPRVGTSGEVVTYEQYF.

This chain joins TRBV29-1 and TRBJ2-7; TCRdb names TRBD2, which stays unverified in the absence of DNA. The CDR3 totals 14 residues. The V gene's germline CDR1 is SQVTM and CDR2 ANQGSEA. The CDR3 loop is CSGALLAGEDEQYF.

The gene calls are TRBV5-1 and TRBJ2-1; with no DNA, the TCRdb D assignment of TRBD2 cannot be verified. CDR1 and CDR2 (germline): SGHRS, YFSETQ. The CDR3 loop spans 17 amino acids. The CDR3 protein is CASSPGLAGLYYNEQFF.

The V gene is TRBV13, the J gene TRBJ2-1; TCRdb selects TRBD2, and the lack of DNA leaves this call unchecked. Germline V gives CDR1 PRHDT, CDR2 FYEKMQ (reference sequence). CDR3 length equals 19 residues. Here the CDR3 reads CASSLGDFTLGLADNEQFF.

The chain has TRBV29-1 and TRBJ2-5. Germline-derived CDR1 and CDR2 are SQVTM and ANQGSEA. This CDR3 comprises 12 residues. The CDR3 protein is CSAEADKETQYF. The whole variable domain, filled in from reference TRBV29-1 and TRBJ2-5, reads SAVISQKPSRDICQRGTSLTIQCQVDSQVTMMFWYRQQPGQSLTLIATANQGSEATYESGFVIDKFPISRPNLTFSTLTVSNMSPEDSSIYLCSAEADKETQYFGPGTRLLVL.

In terms of frequency, this clonotype is medium-sized. The chain is built from TRBV29-1 and TRBJ2-5. Germline-derived CDR1 and CDR2 are SQVTM and ANQGSEA. There are 14 residues in the CDR3. The CDR3 sequence: CSVDSGSTQETQYF.

This clonotype registers medium-sized by frequency. The chain couples TRBV29-1 to TRBJ2-4. CDR3 length: 12 amino acids. Germline V gene sequence: CDR1 SQVTM, CDR2 ANQGSEA. CDR3 region: CSVGLAKNIQYF.

In terms of frequency, this clonotype is medium-sized (0.01 to 0.1%). The chain couples TRBV15 to TRBJ1-4. From germline, CDR1 is LNHNV and CDR2 YYDKDF (reference sequence). The CDR3 runs to 16 residues. This CDR3 is CATSRDMAGDNEKLFF.